These T cell receptor beta chains were read from a single sample in a study of OX40 agonist ivuxolimab in advanced cancers. Sequencing used immunoSEQ multiplex PCR; TCRdb keeps in-frame clones, though not all of them. The sample has over 45,000 clones, about four fifths seen once. Sequenced material: CD4+ or CD8+ T cells sorted from blood, taken in a trial of the OX40 agonist ivuxolimab. The receptors here all came from an adult with an advanced solid tumor such as melanoma, head and neck, liver or kidney cancer. Both conserved end residues are part of each CDR3. The D gene is left open where the match is weak. For some rows the clone size is stated as once, few or many, or as a class when expanded; others skip it.

abundance: NA; d_gene: TRBD1; v_gene: TRBV9; j_gene: TRBJ1-5; CDR3aa: CASGTGAGDQPQHF; CDR3nt: TGTGCCAGCGGGACAGGGGCGGGGGATCAGCCCCAGCATTTT
abundance: NA; d_gene: NA; v_gene: TRBV6-5; j_gene: TRBJ2-1; CDR3aa: CASSYSRGGHEQFF; CDR3nt: TGTGCCAGCAGTTACTCGAGGGGCGGGCATGAGCAGTTCTTC
abundance: few; d_gene: TRBD2; v_gene: TRBV6-1; j_gene: TRBJ2-2; CDR3aa: CASSASGTVTGELFF; CDR3nt: TGTGCCAGCAGCGCTAGCGGGACCGTCACCGGGGAGCTGTTTTTT
abundance: NA; d_gene: NA; v_gene: TRBV25-1; j_gene: TRBJ1-2; CDR3aa: CASSNQARGYTF; CDR3nt: TGTGCCAGCAGCAATCAGGCGCGGGGCTACACCTTC
abundance: NA; d_gene: TRBD1; v_gene: TRBV5-1; j_gene: TRBJ1-2; CDR3aa: CASSPDPGTGGGYTF; CDR3nt: TGCGCCAGCAGCCCGGACCCAGGGACAGGCGGTGGCTACACCTTC
abundance: NA; d_gene: TRBD2; v_gene: TRBV11-2; j_gene: TRBJ2-3; CDR3aa: CASSFRLAGLTDTQYF; CDR3nt: TGTGCCAGCAGCTTTCGACTAGCGGGGCTCACAGATACGCAGTATTTT
abundance: once; d_gene: TRBD1; v_gene: TRBV19; j_gene: TRBJ2-1; CDR3aa: CASSNPGQAVWGQFF; CDR3nt: TGTGCCAGTAGTAACCCAGGACAGGCAGTTTGGGGACAGTTCTTC
abundance: NA; d_gene: NA; v_gene: TRBV30; j_gene: TRBJ1-6; CDR3aa: CAWRGGYNSPLHF; CDR3nt: TGTGCCTGGAGAGGGGGGTATAATTCACCCCTCCACTTT
abundance: NA; d_gene: NA; v_gene: TRBV19; j_gene: TRBJ2-6; CDR3aa: CASSYGISGANVLTF; CDR3nt: TGTGCCAGTAGTTACGGAATCTCTGGGGCCAACGTCCTGACTTTC
abundance: NA; d_gene: NA; v_gene: TRBV2; j_gene: TRBJ2-2; CDR3aa: CAGRTAANTGELFF; CDR3nt: TGTGCCGGGAGGACAGCCGCGAACACCGGGGAGCTGTTTTTT
abundance: few; d_gene: TRBD1; v_gene: TRBV2; j_gene: TRBJ1-6; CDR3aa: CASSDGTGVNSPLHF; CDR3nt: TGTGCCAGCAGTGACGGGACAGGGGTCAATTCACCCCTCCACTTT
abundance: NA; d_gene: NA; v_gene: TRBV4-2; j_gene: TRBJ2-1; CDR3aa: CASSQSGSNEQFF; CDR3nt: TGTGCCAGCAGCCAAAGCGGATCCAATGAGCAGTTCTTC
abundance: once; d_gene: TRBD2; v_gene: TRBV5-8; j_gene: TRBJ2-7; CDR3aa: CASSLMTSGRRQYF; CDR3nt: TGTGCCAGCAGCTTGATGACTAGCGGGCGTCGGCAGTACTTC
abundance: NA; d_gene: NA; v_gene: TRBV19; j_gene: TRBJ2-5; CDR3aa: CASSGSEQETQYF; CDR3nt: TGTGCCAGTAGTGGGTCAGAGCAAGAGACCCAGTACTTC
abundance: NA; d_gene: TRBD1; v_gene: TRBV18; j_gene: TRBJ2-5; CDR3aa: CASSPIRDRTETQYF; CDR3nt: TGTGCCAGCTCACCAATTAGGGACAGGACAGAGACCCAGTACTTC
abundance: NA; d_gene: TRBD1; v_gene: TRBV7-2; j_gene: TRBJ1-2; CDR3aa: CASSSGQGRDGYTF; CDR3nt: TGTGCCAGCAGCTCTGGACAGGGAAGGGATGGCTACACCTTC
abundance: NA; d_gene: NA; v_gene: TRBV11-3; j_gene: TRBJ2-3; CDR3aa: CASSLHSGSTQYF; CDR3nt: TGTGCCAGCAGCTTACACTCAGGGTCTACGCAGTATTTT
abundance: NA; d_gene: NA; v_gene: TRBV19; j_gene: TRBJ2-1; CDR3aa: CASRPGGETYNEQFF; CDR3nt: TGTGCCAGCCGGCCCGGGGGTGAGACCTACAATGAGCAGTTCTTC
abundance: NA; d_gene: NA; v_gene: TRBV7-2; j_gene: TRBJ2-3; CDR3aa: CASRMTGTTDTQYF; CDR3nt: TGTGCCAGCCGCATGACGGGAACGACAGATACGCAGTATTTT
abundance: NA; d_gene: TRBD1; v_gene: TRBV18; j_gene: TRBJ2-1; CDR3aa: CASSGDSGSNEQFF; CDR3nt: TGTGCCAGCTCAGGGGACAGCGGAAGCAATGAGCAGTTCTTC
abundance: NA; d_gene: TRBD2; v_gene: TRBV7-2; j_gene: TRBJ2-6; CDR3aa: CASSPTSGGASGANVLTF; CDR3nt: TGTGCCAGCAGCCCTACTAGCGGGGGGGCCTCTGGGGCCAACGTCCTGACTTTC
abundance: NA; d_gene: TRBD1; v_gene: TRBV6-1; j_gene: TRBJ1-2; CDR3aa: CASSETGGADYGYTF; CDR3nt: TGTGCCAGCAGTGAAACAGGGGGCGCAGACTATGGCTACACCTTC
abundance: once; d_gene: NA; v_gene: TRBV6-6; j_gene: TRBJ2-7; CDR3aa: CASSYLGFGSYEQYF; CDR3nt: TGTGCCAGCAGTTACTTGGGTTTCGGCTCCTACGAGCAGTACTTC
abundance: NA; d_gene: TRBD1; v_gene: TRBV28; j_gene: TRBJ2-7; CDR3aa: CASSSGTGPSYEQYF; CDR3nt: TGTGCCAGCAGTTCTGGGACAGGGCCCTCCTACGAGCAGTACTTC
abundance: NA; d_gene: NA; v_gene: TRBV2; j_gene: TRBJ1-1; CDR3aa: CASSEAAGGHTEAFF; CDR3nt: TGTGCCAGCAGTGAGGCCGCGGGGGGGCACACTGAAGCTTTCTTT
abundance: NA; d_gene: TRBD1; v_gene: TRBV28; j_gene: TRBJ1-5; CDR3aa: CASSLYRGDQPQHF; CDR3nt: TGTGCCAGCAGTTTATACAGGGGGGATCAGCCCCAGCATTTT
abundance: once; d_gene: NA; v_gene: TRBV5-4; j_gene: TRBJ2-4; CDR3aa: CASSWTGVNIQYF; CDR3nt: TGTGCCAGCAGCTGGACGGGGGTAAACATTCAGTACTTC
abundance: NA; d_gene: NA; v_gene: TRBV5-4; j_gene: TRBJ2-1; CDR3aa: CASTLDRHNEQFF; CDR3nt: TGTGCCAGCACCCTAGACAGACACAATGAGCAGTTCTTC
abundance: NA; d_gene: NA; v_gene: TRBV4-3; j_gene: TRBJ1-2; CDR3aa: CASSQDTRGAYGYTF; CDR3nt: TGCGCCAGCAGCCAAGATACGAGAGGGGCATATGGCTACACCTTC